The sequence of this T cell receptor delta chain was determined in a study of gamma-delta chains in newborns, infants, children. As for the study in general: Microbial exposure reportedly drives polyclonal innate γδ T cell expansion after birth.

This clone was observed a handful of times. The protein recorded in TCRdb matches a much larger clone and deviates from this DNA's translation at residue 8, suggesting a read error; the protein here is obtained by translating the DNA. TCRdb re-called the reads with CATT. Among about 1,400 delta-chain clones listed, about 1.1% were seen once. The CDR3 covers 16 residues. CDR1 and CDR2 (germline): GEAIGNYY, EKD. Germline trimming cut 3 bases from V and 0 bases from J; bases unmatched to any gene: 9. The chain joins TRDV2 to TRDJ1, with 7 bases matching TRDD3. Sequenced input: blood. This receptor was taken from a child in good health. CDR3 nucleotide sequence: TGTGCCTGTGACGGGCTGGGGGGCCTGTACACCGATAAACTCATCTTT. It codes for CACDGLGGLYTDKLIF.